The clone carrying this T cell receptor (beta chain) has at least ten counts. What it binds is unknown. Unmatched junction bases numbered 12, after V lost 0 bases and J lost 9 bases. There are 17 residues in the CDR3. CDR1 and CDR2 (germline): LGHNA, YSLEER. The data stem from a study of CD8 T cells in ankylosing spondylitis. The study's findings and limits: Made up of about eight highly homologous variants, a TCR beta motif appeared characteristic of ankylosing spondylitis blood. In ankylosing spondylitis patients, matched synovial fluid reportedly showed significant enrichment of disease-linked clones.

For TCR beta, libraries came from quantitative 5'-RACE with molecular barcodes. TCRdb re-analysed the 5' RACE reads in MiXCR, keeping a single row per CDR3 protein. The table records around 490,000 distinct CDR3 sequences, over 4% of them present only once. The sequencing sample was made of blood, either unsorted or a sorted T cell fraction (not recorded which). This clonotype was sampled from a male donor with ankylosing spondylitis. J is TRBJ2-4 and V is TRBV4-3; 9 positions agree with TRBD1. CDR3 amino acids: CASSQDGTGGRRTIQYF. The CDR3 DNA follows: TGCGCCAGCAGCCAAGATGGAACAGGGGGCCGAAGGACCATTCAGTACTTC.